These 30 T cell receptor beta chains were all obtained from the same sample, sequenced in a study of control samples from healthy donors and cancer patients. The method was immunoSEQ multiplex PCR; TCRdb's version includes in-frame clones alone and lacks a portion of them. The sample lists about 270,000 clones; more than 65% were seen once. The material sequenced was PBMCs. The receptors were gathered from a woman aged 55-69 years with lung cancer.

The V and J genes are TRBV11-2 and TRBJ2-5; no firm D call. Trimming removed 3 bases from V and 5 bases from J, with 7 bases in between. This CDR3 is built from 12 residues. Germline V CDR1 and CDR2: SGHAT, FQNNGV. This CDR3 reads CASSLARETQYF. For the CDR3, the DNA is TGTGCCAGCAGCTTGGCCAGGGAGACCCAGTACTTC. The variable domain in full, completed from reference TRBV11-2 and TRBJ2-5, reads EAGVAQSPRYKIIEKRQSVAFWCNPISGHATLYWYQQILGQGPKLLIQFQNNGVVDDSQLPKDRFSAERLKGVDSTLKIQPAKLEDSAVYLCASSLARETQYFGPGTRLLVL.

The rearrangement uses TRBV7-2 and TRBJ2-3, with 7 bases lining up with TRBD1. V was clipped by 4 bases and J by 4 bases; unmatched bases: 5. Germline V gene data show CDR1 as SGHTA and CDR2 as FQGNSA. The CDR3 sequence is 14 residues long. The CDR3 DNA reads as TGTGCCAGCAGCTCCGGGACAGCAGCAGATACGCAGTATTTT. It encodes CASSSGTAADTQYF.

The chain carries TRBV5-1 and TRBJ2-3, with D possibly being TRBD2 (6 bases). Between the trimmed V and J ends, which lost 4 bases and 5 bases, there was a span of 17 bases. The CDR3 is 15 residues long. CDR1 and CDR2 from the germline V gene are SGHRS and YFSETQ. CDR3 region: CASSLGTSKGDTQYF. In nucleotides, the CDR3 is TGCGCCAGCAGCCTCGGGACTTCTAAGGGAGATACGCAGTATTTT. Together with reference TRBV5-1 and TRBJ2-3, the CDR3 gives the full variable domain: KAGVTQTPRYLIKTRGQQVTLSCSPISGHRSVSWYQQTPGQGLQFLFEYFSETQRNKGNFPGRFSGRQFSNSRSEMNVSTLELGDSALYLCASSLGTSKGDTQYFGPGTRLTVL.

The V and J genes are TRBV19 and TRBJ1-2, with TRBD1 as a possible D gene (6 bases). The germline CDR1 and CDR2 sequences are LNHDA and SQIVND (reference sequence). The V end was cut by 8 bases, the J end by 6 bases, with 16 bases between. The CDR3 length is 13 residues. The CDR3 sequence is CASSWSGEDGYTF. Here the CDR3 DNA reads TGTGCCAGTTCCTGGTCAGGGGAGGATGGCTACACCTTC.

This chain's CDR3 is CASRQTGDENQPQHF. The CDR3 coding sequence is TGTGCCAGCAGACAAACAGGGGATGAGAATCAGCCCCAGCATTTT. This chain joins TRBV11-2 and TRBJ1-5; 7 nucleotides match TRBD1. Germline-derived CDR1 and CDR2 are SGHAT and FQNNGV. Germline trimming cut 6 bases from V and 4 bases from J; bases unmatched to any gene: 9. This CDR3 contains 15 residues.

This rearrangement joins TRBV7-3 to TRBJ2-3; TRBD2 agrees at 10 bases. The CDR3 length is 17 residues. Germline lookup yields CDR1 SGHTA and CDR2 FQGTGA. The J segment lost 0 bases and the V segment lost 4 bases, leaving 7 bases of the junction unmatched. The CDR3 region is CASSSSSGSISTDTQYF. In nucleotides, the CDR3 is TGTGCCAGCAGCTCCTCTAGCGGGAGTATTAGCACAGATACGCAGTATTTT.

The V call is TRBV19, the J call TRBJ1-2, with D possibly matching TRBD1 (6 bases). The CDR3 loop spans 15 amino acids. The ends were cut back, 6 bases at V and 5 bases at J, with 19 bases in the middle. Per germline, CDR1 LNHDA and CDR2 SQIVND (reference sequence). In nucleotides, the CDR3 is TGTGCCAGTAGCGCCACGTGGGGGGCTCTTTATGGCTACACCTTC. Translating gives CASSATWGALYGYTF.

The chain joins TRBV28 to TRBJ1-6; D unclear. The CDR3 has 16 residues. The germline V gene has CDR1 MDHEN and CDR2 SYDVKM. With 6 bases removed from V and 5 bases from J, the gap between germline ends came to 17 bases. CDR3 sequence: CASSLGRFFDNSPLHF. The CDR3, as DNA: TGTGCCAGCAGCCTTGGGAGGTTCTTCGATAATTCACCCCTCCACTTT. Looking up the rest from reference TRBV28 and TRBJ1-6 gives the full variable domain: DVKVTQSSRYLVKRTGEKVFLECVQDMDHENMFWYRQDPGLGLRLIYFSYDVKMKEKGDIPEGYSVSREKKERFSLILESASTNQTSMYLCASSLGRFFDNSPLHFGNGTRLTVT.

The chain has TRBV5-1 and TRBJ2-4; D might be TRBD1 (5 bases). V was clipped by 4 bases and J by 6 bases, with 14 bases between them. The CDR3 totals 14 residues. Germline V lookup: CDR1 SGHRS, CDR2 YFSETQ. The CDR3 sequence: CASSHPGAPNIQYF. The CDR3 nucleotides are TGCGCCAGCAGCCACCCTGGGGCCCCAAACATTCAGTACTTC.

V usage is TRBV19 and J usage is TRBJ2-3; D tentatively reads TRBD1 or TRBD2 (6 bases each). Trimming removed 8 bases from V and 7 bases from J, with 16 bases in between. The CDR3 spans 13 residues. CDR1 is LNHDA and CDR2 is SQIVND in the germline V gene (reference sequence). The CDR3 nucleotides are TGTGCCAGTGGTAGAGGGGGGCCAAATACGCAGTATTTT. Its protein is CASGRGGPNTQYF.

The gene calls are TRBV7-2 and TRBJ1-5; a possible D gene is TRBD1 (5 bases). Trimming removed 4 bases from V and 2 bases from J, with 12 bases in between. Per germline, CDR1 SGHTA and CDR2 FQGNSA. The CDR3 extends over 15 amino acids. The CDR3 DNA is TGTGCCAGCAGCTCCGGGGGAAGGGGCAATCAGCCCCAGCATTTT. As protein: CASSSGGRGNQPQHF.

The CDR3: CASSLSPASGNTGELFF. The CDR3 coding sequence is TGCGCCAGCAGCTTGAGCCCGGCTAGCGGAAACACCGGGGAGCTGTTTTTT. This chain links TRBV5-1 with TRBJ2-2, with 7 bases lining up with TRBD2. The CDR3 is 17 amino acids. With 1 base clipped from V and 2 bases from J, the junction kept 8 bases outside the gene matches. Germline V CDR1 and CDR2: SGHRS, YFSETQ.

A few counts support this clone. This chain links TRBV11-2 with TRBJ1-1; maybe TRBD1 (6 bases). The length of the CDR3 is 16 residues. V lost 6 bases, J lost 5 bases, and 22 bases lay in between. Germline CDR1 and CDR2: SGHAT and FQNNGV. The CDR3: CASRGRGAEGWTEAFF. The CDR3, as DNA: TGTGCCAGCAGGGGTCGGGGGGCGGAAGGATGGACTGAAGCTTTCTTT.

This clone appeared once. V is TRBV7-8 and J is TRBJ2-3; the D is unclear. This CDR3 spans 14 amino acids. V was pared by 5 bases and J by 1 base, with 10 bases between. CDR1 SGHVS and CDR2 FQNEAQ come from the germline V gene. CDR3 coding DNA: TGTGCCAGCAGCCCGACAACGGGCACAGATACGCAGTATTTT. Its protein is CASSPTTGTDTQYF.

The CDR3 DNA reads TGTGCCACCAGTGGCCCACTTGCGGGGGGGTTCTATGAGCAGTTCTTC. Protein product: CATSGPLAGGFYEQFF. This sequence joins TRBV24-1 and TRBJ2-1; TRBD2 agrees at 9 bases. The germline V gene encodes CDR1 KGHDR and CDR2 SFDVKD. CDR3 length: 16 amino acids. With 5 bases clipped from V and 8 bases from J, the junction kept 12 bases outside the gene matches.

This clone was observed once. This chain's CDR3 is CAITSGSDEQYF. In nucleotides, the CDR3 is TGTGCCATCACTAGCGGGAGCGACGAGCAGTACTTC. The chain couples TRBV10-3 to TRBJ2-7, with TRBD2 matching 10 bases. CDR1 and CDR2 from the germline V gene are ENHRY and SYGVKD. V shed 7 bases, J shed 5 bases, and the junction held 2 bases outside the gene matches. This CDR3 contains 12 residues.

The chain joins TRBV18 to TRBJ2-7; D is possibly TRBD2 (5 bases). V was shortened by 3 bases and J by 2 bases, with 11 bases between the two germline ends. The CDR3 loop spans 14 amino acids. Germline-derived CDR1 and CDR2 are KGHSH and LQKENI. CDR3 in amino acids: CASSPGLPAYEQYF. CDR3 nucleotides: TGTGCCAGCTCACCTGGACTCCCTGCCTACGAGCAGTACTTC.

Here the CDR3 reads CASSPEPSGFGEQYF. The CDR3 DNA reads as TGTGCCAGCAGCCCCGAGCCCTCGGGTTTTGGGGAGCAGTACTTC. V usage is TRBV5-6 and J usage is TRBJ2-7; the D is unclear. The CDR3 contains 15 residues. Germline V gene sequence: CDR1 SGHDT, CDR2 YYEEEE. V was shortened by 4 bases and J by 7 bases, with 21 bases between the two germline ends.

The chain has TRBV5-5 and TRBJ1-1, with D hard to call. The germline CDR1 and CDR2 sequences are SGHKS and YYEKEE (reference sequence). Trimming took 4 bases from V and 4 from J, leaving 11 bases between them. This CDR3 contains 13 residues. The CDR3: CASSPVSGTEAFF. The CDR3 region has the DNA TGTGCCAGCAGCCCAGTCTCGGGCACTGAAGCTTTCTTT.

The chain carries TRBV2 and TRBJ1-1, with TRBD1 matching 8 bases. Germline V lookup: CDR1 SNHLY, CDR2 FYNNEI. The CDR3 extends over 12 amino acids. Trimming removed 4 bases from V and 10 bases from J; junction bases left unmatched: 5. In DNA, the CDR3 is TGTGCCAGCAGTGGTTCAGGGGGCAGAGCTTTCTTT. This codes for CASSGSGGRAFF.

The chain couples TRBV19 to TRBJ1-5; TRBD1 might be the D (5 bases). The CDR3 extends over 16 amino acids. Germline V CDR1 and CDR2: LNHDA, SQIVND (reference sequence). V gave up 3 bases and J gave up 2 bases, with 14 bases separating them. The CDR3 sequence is CASSMGSGFGNQPQHF. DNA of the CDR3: TGTGCCAGTAGTATGGGATCAGGGTTCGGCAATCAGCCCCAGCATTTT.

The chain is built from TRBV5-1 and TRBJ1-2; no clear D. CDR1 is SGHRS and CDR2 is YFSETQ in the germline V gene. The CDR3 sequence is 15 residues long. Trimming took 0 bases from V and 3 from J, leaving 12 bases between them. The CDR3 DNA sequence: TGCGCCAGCAGCTTGGACGGATTCAGCGACTATGGCTACACCTTC. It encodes CASSLDGFSDYGYTF. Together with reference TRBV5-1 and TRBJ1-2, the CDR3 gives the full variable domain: KAGVTQTPRYLIKTRGQQVTLSCSPISGHRSVSWYQQTPGQGLQFLFEYFSETQRNKGNFPGRFSGRQFSNSRSEMNVSTLELGDSALYLCASSLDGFSDYGYTFGSGTRLTVV.

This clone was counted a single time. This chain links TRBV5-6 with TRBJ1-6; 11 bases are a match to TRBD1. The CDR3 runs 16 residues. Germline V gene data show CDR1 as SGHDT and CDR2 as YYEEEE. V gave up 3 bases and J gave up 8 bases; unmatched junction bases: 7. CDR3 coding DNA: TGTGCCAGCAGCTGGGGGACAGGGGGAAGCTATTCACCCCTCCACTTT. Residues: CASSWGTGGSYSPLHF.

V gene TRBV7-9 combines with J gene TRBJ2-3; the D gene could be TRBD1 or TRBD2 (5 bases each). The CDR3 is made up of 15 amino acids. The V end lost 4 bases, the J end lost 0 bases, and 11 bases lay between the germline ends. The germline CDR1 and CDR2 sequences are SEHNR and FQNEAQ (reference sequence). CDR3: CASSWGSSSTDTQYF. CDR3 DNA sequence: TGTGCCAGCAGCTGGGGGAGCTCTAGCACAGATACGCAGTATTTT. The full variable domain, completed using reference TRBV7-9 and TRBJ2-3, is DTGVSQNPRHKITKRGQNVTFRCDPISEHNRLYWYRQTLGQGPEFLTYFQNEAQLEKSRLLSDRFSAERPKGSFSTLEIQRTEQGDSAMYLCASSWGSSSTDTQYFGPGTRLTVL.

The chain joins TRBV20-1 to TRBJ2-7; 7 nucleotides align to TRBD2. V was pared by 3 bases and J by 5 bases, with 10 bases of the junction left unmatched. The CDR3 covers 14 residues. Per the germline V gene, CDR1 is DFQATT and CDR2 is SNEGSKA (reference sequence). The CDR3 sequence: CSASSGGGSHEQYF. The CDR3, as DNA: TGCAGTGCTAGTAGTGGGGGGGGGTCCCACGAGCAGTACTTC.

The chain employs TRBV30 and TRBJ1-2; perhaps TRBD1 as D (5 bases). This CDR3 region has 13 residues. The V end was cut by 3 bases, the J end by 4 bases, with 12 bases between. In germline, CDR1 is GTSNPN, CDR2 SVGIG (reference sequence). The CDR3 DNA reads TGTGCCTGGAGAGAACCGGGGGGCTATGGCTACACCTTC. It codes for CAWREPGGYGYTF.

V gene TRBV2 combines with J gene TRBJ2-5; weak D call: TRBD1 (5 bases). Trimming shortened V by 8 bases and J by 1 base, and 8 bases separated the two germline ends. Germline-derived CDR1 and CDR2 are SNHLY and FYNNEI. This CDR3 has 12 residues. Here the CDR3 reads CASQQGQETQYF. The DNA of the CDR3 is TGTGCCAGCCAGCAGGGCCAAGAGACCCAGTACTTC.

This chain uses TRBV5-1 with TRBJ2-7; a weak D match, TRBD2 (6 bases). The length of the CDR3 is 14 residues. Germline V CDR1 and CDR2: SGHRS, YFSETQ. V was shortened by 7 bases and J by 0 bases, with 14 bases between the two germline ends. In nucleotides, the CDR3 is TGCGCCAGCCAGAGTAGCGGCAGCTCCTACGAGCAGTACTTC. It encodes CASQSSGSSYEQYF.

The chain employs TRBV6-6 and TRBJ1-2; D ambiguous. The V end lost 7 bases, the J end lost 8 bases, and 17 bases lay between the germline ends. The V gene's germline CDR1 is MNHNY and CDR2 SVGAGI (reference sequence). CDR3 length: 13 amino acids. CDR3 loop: CASTQTGMEGYTF. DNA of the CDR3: TGTGCCAGCACTCAAACGGGGATGGAAGGCTACACCTTC.

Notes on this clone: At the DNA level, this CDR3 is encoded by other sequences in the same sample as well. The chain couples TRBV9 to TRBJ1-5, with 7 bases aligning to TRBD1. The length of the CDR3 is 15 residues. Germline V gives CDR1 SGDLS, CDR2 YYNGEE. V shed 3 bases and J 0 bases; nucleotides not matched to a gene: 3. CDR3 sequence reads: CASSAGQASNQPQHF. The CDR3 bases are TGTGCCAGCAGCGCCGGACAGGCTAGCAATCAGCCCCAGCATTTT.